What follows are 5 T cell receptor beta chains derived from one specimen sequenced in a study of cytomegalovirus exposure and HLA in healthy donors (dated by TCRdb to the late 2010s). Receptors were amplified or captured by the immunoSEQ multiplex PCR assay. As stored in TCRdb, this immuneACCESS dataset retains in-frame rearrangements with V and J assigned. A fraction of the clones does not appear; measured against another copy, unresolved V genes explain less than half of the discrepancy, and the remainder lacks a known reason. The sample yields roughly 110,000 clones; 88% were counted once. Roughly 2% of the sample is in the top ten clones. The sample comprised PBMCs. These receptor sequences come from a woman between 18 and 29 years old in good health and CMV-seropositive.

The gene calls are TRBV5-4 and TRBJ2-1, with 10 nucleotides matching TRBD1. CDR1 is SGHNT, CDR2 YYREEE, per germline (reference sequence). This CDR3 is built from 14 residues. With V trimmed by 3 bases and J by 9 bases, 6 bases remained unmatched. CDR3 loop: CASSSPGQGGEQFF. The CDR3 bases are TGTGCCAGCAGCTCCCCAGGACAGGGGGGTGAGCAGTTCTTC.

The chain uses TRBV5-5 and TRBJ2-5, with a tentative D call TRBD2 (6 bases). The CDR3 is 14 amino acids. The germline V gene has CDR1 SGHKS and CDR2 YYEKEE (reference sequence). The germline V and J ends were trimmed by 0 bases and 2 bases, with 8 bases remaining between them. CDR3 DNA sequence: TGTGCCAGCAGCTTGGTGGGAGGACAAGAGACCCAGTACTTC. Its protein is CASSLVGGQETQYF.

The chain combines TRBV27 with TRBJ2-1; 7 bases match TRBD2. Germline V gives CDR1 MNHEY, CDR2 SMNVEV (reference sequence). This CDR3 contains 15 residues. Trimming took 3 bases from V and 2 from J; bases not matched to a gene: 4. The DNA of the CDR3 is TGTGCCAGCAGTTTGAAGAGCGGGGCCTACAATGAGCAGTTCTTC. Translated: CASSLKSGAYNEQFF.

This clone turned up a few times. This chain joins TRBV6-1 and TRBJ1-6, with D hard to call. Germline V gene lookup returns CDR1 MNHNS and CDR2 SASEGT. V gave up 4 bases and J gave up 3 bases, with 4 bases separating them. The CDR3 is 13 amino acids. CDR3 nucleotides: TGTGCCAGCAGTGGCTACTATAATTCACCCCTCCACTTT. Protein sequence: CASSGYYNSPLHF.

This clone has ten or more counts. The chain uses TRBV19 and TRBJ2-4, with TRBD2 identical over 9 bases. J gave up 9 bases and V 5 bases, and 11 bases lay outside the gene matches. The CDR3 has 15 residues. Germline CDR1 and CDR2: LNHDA and SQIVND (reference sequence). CDR3 region: CASSLGSSGVGIQYF. CDR3 bases: TGTGCCAGTAGTCTAGGGTCTAGCGGGGTGGGCATTCAGTACTTC.